The rows below give T cell receptor beta chains drawn from one sample of a study of cytomegalovirus exposure and HLA in healthy donors. Libraries were prepared by immunoSEQ multiplex PCR; TCRdb keeps only in-frame clonotypes and omits some of them. The sample shows approximately 100,000 clones, roughly 71% of them seen only once. Sequenced input: PBMCs. These receptors were taken from a woman in her thirties or forties in good health and CMV-seronegative. The CDR3 runs from the conserved cysteine through the conserved F or W. A D gene is named only where the DNA matches it firmly. Some rows mark clone size as missing; the rest say once, few, many or name a class of expanded clone.

D gene,V gene,clone size,J gene,CDR3 DNA,CDR3 protein
NA,TRBV15,NA,TRBJ2-7,TGTGCCACCAGCGGCTGGAGCCAGGGTGGCAGGTACTACGAGCAGTACTTC,CATSGWSQGGRYYEQYF
NA,TRBV2,NA,TRBJ1-1,TGTGCCAGCAACCCTGGGGAGTTTGAAGCTTTCTTT,CASNPGEFEAFF
TRBD2,TRBV13,NA,TRBJ2-1,TGTGCCAGCAGCTTAAACGGAGCGGGGGGCCCGTACAATGAGCAGTTCTTC,CASSLNGAGGPYNEQFF
TRBD1,TRBV19,NA,TRBJ2-7,TGTGCCAGTAGTACAGGAAGGACAGGCTCCTACGAGCAGTACTTC,CASSTGRTGSYEQYF
NA,TRBV4-3,few,TRBJ1-3,TGCGCCAGCAGCCAAGATTGGGGAGGGAGGTCTGGAAACACCATATATTTT,CASSQDWGGRSGNTIYF
NA,TRBV4-1,once,TRBJ1-2,TGCGCCAGCAGACCCACCGGTGTTAACTATGGCTACACCTTC,CASRPTGVNYGYTF
TRBD1,TRBV6-6,NA,TRBJ1-2,TGTGCCAGCAGCCCAGACAGGGGCGCATATGGCTACACCTTC,CASSPDRGAYGYTF
NA,TRBV5-1,NA,TRBJ2-7,TGCGCCAGCAGCTGGACGACAGGACGGGCAAATTACGAGCAGTACTTC,CASSWTTGRANYEQYF
TRBD2,TRBV7-9,NA,TRBJ2-1,TGTGCCAGCAGCTTGTCGCCGAGAGCGGGGGATGAGCAGTTCTTC,CASSLSPRAGDEQFF
NA,TRBV11-2,NA,TRBJ2-3,TGTGCCAGCAGCCCAAACACAGATACGCAGTATTTT,CASSPNTDTQYF
TRBD1,TRBV6-5,NA,TRBJ2-7,TGTGCCAGCACCTCCAGGGGGTCCCACGAGCAGTACTTC,CASTSRGSHEQYF
NA,TRBV6-1,NA,TRBJ2-7,TGTGCCAGCATGCAGTATGTCAGAAGCTCCTACGAGCAGTACTTC,CASMQYVRSSYEQYF
NA,TRBV7-2,NA,TRBJ2-7,TGTGCCAGCAGCTTAAGAACGAGGGATTTGGAGCAGTACTTC,CASSLRTRDLEQYF
TRBD1,TRBV18,NA,TRBJ1-2,TGTGCCAGCTCACCCCAAGCCCTCGACAGGGTCAACTATGGCTACACCTTC,CASSPQALDRVNYGYTF
TRBD2,TRBV7-2,once,TRBJ2-2,TGTGCCAGCAGCTTAGGACTAGCGGGGGGGAACACCGGGGAGCTGTTTTTT,CASSLGLAGGNTGELFF
NA,TRBV23-1,NA,TRBJ2-3,TGCGCCACAATCTACGGGGGTTTGGCAGATACGCAGTATTTT,CATIYGGLADTQYF
TRBD1,TRBV7-2,NA,TRBJ2-7,TGTGCCAGCAGCTACGACAGGGGGCCTAACGAGCAGTACTTC,CASSYDRGPNEQYF
NA,TRBV7-6,NA,TRBJ1-1,TGTGCCAGCAGCTCCCCGGGGGGCACTGAAGCTTTCTTT,CASSSPGGTEAFF
NA,TRBV4-2,NA,TRBJ1-1,TGTGCCAGCAGCCATGAGGACAGCATGAACACTGAAGCTTTCTTT,CASSHEDSMNTEAFF
NA,TRBV5-6,few,TRBJ2-7,TGTGCCAGCAGCTTGTTAAACGAGCAGTACTTC,CASSLLNEQYF
NA,TRBV7-9,NA,TRBJ2-7,TGTGCCAGCAGCTTAGATGAGCCAGGGGCCTACGAGCAGTACTTC,CASSLDEPGAYEQYF
NA,TRBV5-1,few,TRBJ1-2,TGCGCCAGCAGCCCAAATTCCAGAGGGATAGCTAACTATGGCTACACCTTC,CASSPNSRGIANYGYTF
NA,TRBV5-1,NA,TRBJ1-2,TGCGCCAGCAGCTTGGCCAGCGGAAAAGCTAACTATGGCTACACCTTC,CASSLASGKANYGYTF
TRBD1,TRBV6-5,NA,TRBJ1-4,TGTGCCAGCAGTTCCACAGGGGAATACGGTGAAAAACTGTTTTTT,CASSSTGEYGEKLFF
TRBD1,TRBV27,NA,TRBJ1-2,TGTGCCAGCAGTTCCTCGACAGGGTTGGGGGATGGCTACACCTTC,CASSSSTGLGDGYTF
TRBD1,TRBV6-6,NA,TRBJ1-2,TGTGCCAGCGTTATGAGGACAGGCGGCTACACCTTC,CASVMRTGGYTF
NA,TRBV5-1,few,TRBJ1-6,TGCGCCAGCAGCCCCGGACACACTTTTTCACCCCTCCACTTT,CASSPGHTFSPLHF
TRBD2,TRBV5-4,NA,TRBJ2-1,TGTGCCAGCAGACCCCAGGTGGGACTAGGAGGTATTGAGCAGTTCTTC,CASRPQVGLGGIEQFF
TRBD1,TRBV28,once,TRBJ1-1,TGTGCCAGCAGGCTAGCGAGGACAGGTGGGAACACTGAAGCTTTCTTT,CASRLARTGGNTEAFF
NA,TRBV5-1,few,TRBJ1-1,TGCGCCAGTAAGATGGGGGGGTGGGATGAAGCTTTCTTT,CASKMGGWDEAFF
NA,TRBV5-1,NA,TRBJ1-1,TGCGCCAGCCGTCGTTCAGGTATGAACACTGAAGCTTTCTTT,CASRRSGMNTEAFF
TRBD2,TRBV19,NA,TRBJ2-2,TGTGCCAGTAGTTGGACTAGCGGGGGGGCCTACACCGGGGAGCTGTTTTTT,CASSWTSGGAYTGELFF
NA,TRBV7-8,NA,TRBJ1-5,TGTGCCAGCAGCCCGGGGGGAGGTTATAGCAATCAGCCCCAGCATTTT,CASSPGGGYSNQPQHF
NA,TRBV2,NA,TRBJ1-1,TGTGCCAGCAGCAAGGACAAGAACACTGAAGCTTTCTTT,CASSKDKNTEAFF
NA,TRBV30,NA,TRBJ1-2,TGTGCCTGGAGTCCTAGTGGCTACACCTTC,CAWSPSGYTF
NA,TRBV4-1,NA,TRBJ1-1,TGCGCCAGCAGCCAATTCAGGAACACTGAAGCTTTCTTT,CASSQFRNTEAFF
TRBD1,TRBV7-3,once,TRBJ1-6,TGTGCCAGCAGCTTATCGGACAGGGTGTATAATTCACCCCTCCACTTT,CASSLSDRVYNSPLHF
NA,TRBV5-6,NA,TRBJ1-5,TGTGCCAGCAGCTTTCTAAATCAGCCCCAGCATTTT,CASSFLNQPQHF
NA,TRBV27,NA,TRBJ2-1,TGTGCCAGCAGTTATACATACTACAATGAGCAGTTCTTC,CASSYTYYNEQFF
NA,TRBV5-1,NA,TRBJ1-1,TGCGCCAGCAGTGAGGGCGGTACTGCGAACACTGAAGCTTTCTTT,CASSEGGTANTEAFF
NA,TRBV28,NA,TRBJ1-6,TGTGCCAGCAGTGTCTCCCTGAGGCAGTCACCCCTCCACTTT,CASSVSLRQSPLHF
NA,TRBV2,few,TRBJ2-2,TGTGCCAGCACAGATGGCGGGAACACCGGGGAGCTGTTTTTT,CASTDGGNTGELFF
TRBD1,TRBV29-1,NA,TRBJ1-2,TGCAGCGCCATACCCGGGACAGAGAACTATGGCTACACCTTC,CSAIPGTENYGYTF
NA,TRBV7-2,once,TRBJ1-4,TGTGCCAGCAGCCGTAGCGGGCTTAATGAAAAACTGTTTTTT,CASSRSGLNEKLFF
NA,TRBV20-1,once,TRBJ1-1,TGCAGTGCCAGGGTTGCACTTGAAGCTTTCTTT,CSARVALEAFF
TRBD1,TRBV25-1,few,TRBJ1-1,TGTGCCAGCAAGGGGACAGGGCCTGAAGCTTTCTTT,CASKGTGPEAFF
TRBD2,TRBV7-2,NA,TRBJ2-1,TGTGCCAGCAGCCTTCAGCGGGGGTCGATCAATGAGCAGTTCTTC,CASSLQRGSINEQFF
NA,TRBV6-5,NA,TRBJ2-3,TGTGCCAGCAGAACAGGCTTAGCAGATACGCAGTATTTT,CASRTGLADTQYF
NA,TRBV12-5,NA,TRBJ2-2,TGTGCCAGTCGGCCGGGGGTTACCGGGGAGCTGTTTTTT,CASRPGVTGELFF
NA,TRBV6-1,NA,TRBJ1-2,TGTGCCAGCAGTGAAATTTCAGGGGGCTACACCTTC,CASSEISGGYTF
NA,TRBV4-1,NA,TRBJ2-7,TGCGCCAGCAGCCAAGCAGGGCAGGGTTACGAGCAGTACTTC,CASSQAGQGYEQYF
NA,TRBV4-3,NA,TRBJ2-1,TGCGCCAGCAGCCAAGTCGACAGTTCGGGTGAGCAGTTCTTC,CASSQVDSSGEQFF
NA,TRBV6-4,few,TRBJ1-5,TGTGCCAGCAGTGACAGTCCGTTGGCGCCCCAGCATTTT,CASSDSPLAPQHF
NA,TRBV2,NA,TRBJ1-1,TGTGCCAGCAGTGAAGGGGCCAGGAACACTGAAGCTTTCTTT,CASSEGARNTEAFF
NA,TRBV30,NA,TRBJ1-2,TGTGCCTGGAGTGTGCAGGGGATCTACACCTTC,CAWSVQGIYTF
TRBD1,TRBV7-9,NA,TRBJ2-3,TGTGCCAGCAGCTTTACAGGGGGAACTCAGGATACGCAGTATTTT,CASSFTGGTQDTQYF
NA,TRBV6-5,NA,TRBJ2-5,TGTGCCACCACCAGGGGGGATGAGACCCAGTACTTC,CATTRGDETQYF
TRBD1,TRBV4-1,few,TRBJ1-2,TGCGCCAGCAGCCAAGAAAGGACAGGGGCGAACACCTTC,CASSQERTGANTF
TRBD2,TRBV5-1,NA,TRBJ2-7,TGCGCCAGCAGCTCGCGAGCTAGCGGGGGGGCAGACGAGCAGTACTTC,CASSSRASGGADEQYF
NA,TRBV6-4,few,TRBJ1-1,TGTGCCAGCAGTGAGGTGAGTGAGAACACTGAAGCTTTCTTT,CASSEVSENTEAFF